The clone carrying this T cell receptor (beta chain) appeared a few times. In the authors' methods: Amplification of reference gene primers provided the estimated nucleated cell counts. Profiled with immunoSEQ multiplex PCR; TCRdb holds only in-frame clones, not every one. That table is the source of V, J and clone size, and D and trimming were worked out from the DNA. The sample holds 150,000 to 180,000 clones, about 73% seen once. This CDR3 is built from 16 residues. J was trimmed by 2 bases and V by 0 bases; bases with no gene match: 3. The V gene's germline CDR1 is SEHNR and CDR2 FQNEAQ (reference sequence). These data are taken from a study of blood T cell repertoires in COVID-19. Background on the study: Acute and convalescent COVID-19 samples came from the United States, Italy and Spain. T cells, B-cell-depleted T cells, or PBMCs provided the cDNA or gDNA that served as material.

This receptor was taken from an elderly man with acute or convalescent COVID-19. Source material: peripheral blood. The genes are TRBV7-9 and TRBJ2-3; 9 bases are shared with TRBD2. The CDR3 DNA sequence: TGTGCCAGCAGCTTAGCCCTAGCGGGGTCCACAGATACGCAGTATTTT. Translating gives CASSLALAGSTDTQYF. Full variable domain (remainder filled in from reference TRBV7-9 and TRBJ2-3): DTGVSQNPRHKITKRGQNVTFRCDPISEHNRLYWYRQTLGQGPEFLTYFQNEAQLEKSRLLSDRFSAERPKGSFSTLEIQRTEQGDSAMYLCASSLALAGSTDTQYFGPGTRLTVL.